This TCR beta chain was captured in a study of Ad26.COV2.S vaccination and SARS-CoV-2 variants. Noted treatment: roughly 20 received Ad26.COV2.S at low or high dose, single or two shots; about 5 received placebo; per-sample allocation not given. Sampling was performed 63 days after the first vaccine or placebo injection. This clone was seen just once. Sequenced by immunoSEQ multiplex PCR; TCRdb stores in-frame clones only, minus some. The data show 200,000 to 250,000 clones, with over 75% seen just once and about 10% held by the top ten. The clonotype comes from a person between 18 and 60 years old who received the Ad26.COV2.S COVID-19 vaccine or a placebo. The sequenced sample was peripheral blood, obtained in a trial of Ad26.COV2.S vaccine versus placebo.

CDR3 sequence (DNA): TGCGCCAGCAGCTTGGCCCTGGCAGGGAATGAAAAACTGTTTTTT. Translated, it gives CASSLALAGNEKLFF. The chain is built from TRBV5-1 and TRBJ1-4; D possibly corresponds to TRBD1 (5 bases). Looked up from germline, CDR1 is SGHRS and CDR2 is YFSETQ. V lost 0 bases, J lost 5 bases, and 11 bases lay in between. This CDR3 is 15 amino acids long.